Each of the 14 T cell receptor beta chains below was sequenced from the same sample in a study of blood T cell repertoires in COVID-19. TCRdb's table, derived via immunoSEQ multiplex PCR, lists solely in-frame clones and lacks some. The sample gives around 100,000 clones, about 86% of which show up once; 15% is in the top ten. The sequencing input was peripheral blood. The receptors stem from a human donor in a cohort sampled during active COVID-19.

V and J are TRBV18 and TRBJ1-5; 9 bases line up with TRBD1. Germline lookup yields CDR1 KGHSH and CDR2 LQKENI. The V segment lost 5 bases and the J segment 4 bases; nucleotides outside the gene matches: 3. This CDR3 has 14 residues. For the CDR3, the DNA is TGTGCCAGCTCAGCCGGGACAGGGAATCAGCCCCAGCATTTT. This encodes CASSAGTGNQPQHF. Full variable domain (missing parts from reference TRBV18 and TRBJ1-5): NAGVMQNPRHLVRRRGQEARLRCSPMKGHSHVYWYRQLPEEGLKFMVYLQKENIIDESGMPKERFSAEFPKEGPSILRIQQVVRGDSAAYFCASSAGTGNQPQHFGDGTRLSIL.

The chain recombines TRBV6-5 with TRBJ1-2; 9 bases align to TRBD1. The CDR3 sequence is 15 residues long. From germline, CDR1 is MNHEY and CDR2 SVGAGI. Germline trimming cut 5 bases from V and 2 bases from J; bases unmatched to any gene: 6. For the CDR3, the DNA is TGTGCCAGCAGTAAGGGGACAGGGTTCAACTATGGCTACACCTTC. Its protein is CASSKGTGFNYGYTF.

In its sample, this clone was seen once. CDR3 protein: CASSYSIAYYNSPLHF. The CDR3 nucleotides are TGTGCCAGCAGTTACTCGATAGCCTACTATAATTCACCCCTCCACTTT. This chain uses TRBV6-5 with TRBJ1-6; D uncertain. Germline V gene lookup returns CDR1 MNHEY and CDR2 SVGAGI. The CDR3 sequence is 16 residues long. V was shortened by 0 bases and J by 3 bases, with 9 bases between the two germline ends.

This clone was picked up one time. The CDR3 loop is CASSSLLRGQGYSGNTIYF. The CDR3 region has the DNA TGTGCCAGCAGCTCTCTCCTCCGTGGACAGGGATACTCTGGAAACACCATATATTTT. The chain is built from TRBV7-9 and TRBJ1-3; 8 nucleotides agree with TRBD1. The ends lost 4 bases at V and 0 bases at J; junction bases unmatched: 14. CDR3 length: 19 residues. CDR1 is SEHNR, CDR2 FQNEAQ, per germline (reference sequence).

The chain combines TRBV6-5 with TRBJ1-3; D ambiguous. Germline loops: CDR1 MNHEY, CDR2 SVGAGI. V shed 1 base and J shed 0 bases, with 7 bases lying between them. CDR3 length equals 15 residues. The DNA of the CDR3 is TGTGCCAGCAGTTACTTTCCCTACTCTGGAAACACCATATATTTT. This gives the protein CASSYFPYSGNTIYF.

This clone was seen a handful of times. J is TRBJ1-5 and V is TRBV6-6; TRBD1 is a possible D gene (5 bases). The germline V gene encodes CDR1 MNHNY and CDR2 SVGAGI (reference sequence). Trimming removed 4 bases at V and 7 bases at J, with 20 bases between. The length of the CDR3 is 16 residues. CDR3 sequence: CASSSGRVPFGQPQHF. In DNA, the CDR3 is TGTGCCAGCAGTTCCGGCAGGGTCCCCTTCGGGCAGCCCCAGCATTTT.

The chain is built from TRBV27 and TRBJ2-3, with 13 positions matching TRBD2. Germline CDR1 MNHEY, CDR2 SMNVEV (reference sequence). V trimming: 6 bases; J trimming: 2 bases; junction bases outside the gene matches: 5. CDR3 length: 16 amino acids. CDR3 coding DNA: TGTGCCAGCAGCTGGGGACTAGCGGGAAACACAGATACGCAGTATTTT. This encodes CASSWGLAGNTDTQYF.

The genes are TRBV19 and TRBJ2-1, with 11 bases that match TRBD2. The CDR3 runs to 16 residues. Germline assignment: CDR1 LNHDA and CDR2 SQIVND (reference sequence). The ends lost 4 bases at V and 3 bases at J; junction bases unmatched: 5. The chain's CDR3 is CASSTDTSGSYNEQFF. The CDR3 coding sequence is TGTGCCAGTAGTACCGACACTAGCGGGAGCTACAATGAGCAGTTCTTC.

The V and J genes are TRBV3-1 (or the pseudogene TRBV3-2) and TRBJ1-2; D possibly corresponds to TRBD1 (6 bases). CDR1 and CDR2 from the germline V gene are LGHDT and YNNKEL (reference sequence). Trimming removed 0 bases from V and 3 bases from J, with 20 bases in between. This CDR3 comprises 18 residues. The CDR3 protein is CASSQDYTLQGGYYGYTF. The CDR3 region has the DNA TGTGCCAGCAGCCAAGATTATACTCTACAGGGTGGGTACTATGGCTACACCTTC.

The rearrangement links TRBV4-2 to TRBJ2-5; 14 nucleotides align to TRBD2. CDR1 LGHNA and CDR2 YNFKEQ come from the germline V gene. The V segment lost 4 bases and the J segment 4 bases; nucleotides outside the gene matches: 2. The CDR3 runs to 15 residues. The CDR3 region has the DNA TGTGCCAGCAGCCGACTAGCGGGGGGGCGAGAGACCCAGTACTTC. This translates into CASSRLAGGRETQYF.

The chain carries TRBV2 and TRBJ2-3; TRBD2 aligns across 7 bases. Germline values: CDR1 SNHLY, CDR2 FYNNEI. V gave up 3 bases and J gave up 2 bases; unmatched junction bases: 5. The CDR3 covers 15 residues. This chain's CDR3 is CASSDGGGNTDTQYF. The CDR3 coding sequence is TGTGCCAGCAGTGATGGGGGAGGGAACACAGATACGCAGTATTTT.

The gene calls are TRBV2 and TRBJ2-5, with 9 bases identical to TRBD2. This CDR3 is built from 15 residues. The V and J ends lost 5 bases and 5 bases, in that order; junction bases with no gene match: 9. Germline-derived CDR1 and CDR2 are SNHLY and FYNNEI. In DNA, the CDR3 is TGTGCCAGCAGTTTGCAGCGGGGGGCCTTGGAGACCCAGTACTTC. Translated, it gives CASSLQRGALETQYF.

The chain employs TRBV11-2 and TRBJ2-7, with 9 positions matching TRBD1. The CDR3 totals 15 residues. The germline V gene has CDR1 SGHAT and CDR2 FQNNGV. The junction had 6 bases not matched to a gene; V was cut back by 0 bases and J by 6 bases. CDR3 in amino acids: CASSLDGTGLGEQYF. CDR3 nucleotide sequence: TGTGCCAGCAGCTTAGACGGGACAGGGTTGGGCGAGCAGTACTTC.

V usage is TRBV5-4 and J usage is TRBJ1-1; a possible D gene is TRBD1 (6 bases). Germline-derived CDR1 and CDR2 are SGHNT and YYREEE (reference sequence). CDR3 size: 15 residues. Trimming pared 2 bases from V and 5 bases from J, leaving 16 bases between. CDR3 in DNA: TGTGCCAGCAGCTTAGGTGGGGGGGCTGGGACTGAAGCTTTCTTT. Its translation: CASSLGGGAGTEAFF.